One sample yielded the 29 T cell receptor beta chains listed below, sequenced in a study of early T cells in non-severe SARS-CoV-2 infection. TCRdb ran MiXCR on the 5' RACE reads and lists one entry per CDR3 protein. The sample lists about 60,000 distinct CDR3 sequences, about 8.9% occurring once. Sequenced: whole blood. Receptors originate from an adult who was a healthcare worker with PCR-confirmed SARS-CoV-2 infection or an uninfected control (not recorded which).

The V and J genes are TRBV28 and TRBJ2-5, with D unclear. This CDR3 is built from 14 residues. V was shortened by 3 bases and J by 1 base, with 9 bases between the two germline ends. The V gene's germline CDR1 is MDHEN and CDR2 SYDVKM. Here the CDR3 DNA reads TGTGCCAGCAGTTTGTTCCAGTTCCAAGAGACCCAGTACTTC. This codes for CASSLFQFQETQYF.

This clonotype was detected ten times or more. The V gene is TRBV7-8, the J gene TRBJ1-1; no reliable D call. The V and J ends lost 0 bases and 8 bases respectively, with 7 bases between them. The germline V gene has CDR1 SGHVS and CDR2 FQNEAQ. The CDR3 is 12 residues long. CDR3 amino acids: CASSLAGREAFF. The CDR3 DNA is TGTGCCAGCAGCTTAGCCGGGAGAGAAGCTTTCTTT.

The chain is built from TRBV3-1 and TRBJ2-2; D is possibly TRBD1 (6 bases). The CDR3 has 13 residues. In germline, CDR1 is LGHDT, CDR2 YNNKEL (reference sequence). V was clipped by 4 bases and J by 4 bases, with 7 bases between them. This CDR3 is CASSPGVTGELFF. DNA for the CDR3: TGTGCCAGCAGCCCAGGGGTCACCGGGGAGCTGTTTTTT.

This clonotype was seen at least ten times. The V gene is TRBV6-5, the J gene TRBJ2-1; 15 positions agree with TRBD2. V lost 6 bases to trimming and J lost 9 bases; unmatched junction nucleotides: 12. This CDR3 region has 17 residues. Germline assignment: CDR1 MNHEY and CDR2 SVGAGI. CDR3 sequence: CASSSTGLAGGPVEQFF. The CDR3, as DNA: TGTGCCAGCAGCTCGACAGGACTAGCGGGAGGGCCGGTTGAGCAGTTCTTC.

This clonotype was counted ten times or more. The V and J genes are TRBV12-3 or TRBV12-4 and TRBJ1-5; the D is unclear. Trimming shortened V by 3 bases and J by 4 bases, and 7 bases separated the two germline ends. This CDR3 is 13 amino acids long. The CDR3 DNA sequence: TGTGCCAGCAGTTTTTGGCCAAATCAGCCCCAGCATTTT. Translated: CASSFWPNQPQHF.

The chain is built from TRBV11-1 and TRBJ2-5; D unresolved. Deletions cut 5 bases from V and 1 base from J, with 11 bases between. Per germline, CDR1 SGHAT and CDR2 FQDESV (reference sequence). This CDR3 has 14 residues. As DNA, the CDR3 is TGTGCCAGCAGCCCGCAACAGCCCCAAGAGACCCAGTACTTC. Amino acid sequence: CASSPQQPQETQYF.

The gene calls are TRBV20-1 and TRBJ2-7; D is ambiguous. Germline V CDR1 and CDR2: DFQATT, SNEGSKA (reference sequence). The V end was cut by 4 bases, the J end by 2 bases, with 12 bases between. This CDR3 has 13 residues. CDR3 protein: CSANWAGTYEQYF. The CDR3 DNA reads TGCAGTGCTAATTGGGCAGGCACCTACGAGCAGTACTTC.

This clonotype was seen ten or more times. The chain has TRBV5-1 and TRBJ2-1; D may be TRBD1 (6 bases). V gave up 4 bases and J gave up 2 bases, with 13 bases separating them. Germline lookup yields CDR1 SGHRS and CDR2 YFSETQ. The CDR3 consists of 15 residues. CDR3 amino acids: CASSRRDTAYNEQFF. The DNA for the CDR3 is TGCGCCAGCAGCCGCAGGGACACCGCCTACAATGAGCAGTTCTTC.

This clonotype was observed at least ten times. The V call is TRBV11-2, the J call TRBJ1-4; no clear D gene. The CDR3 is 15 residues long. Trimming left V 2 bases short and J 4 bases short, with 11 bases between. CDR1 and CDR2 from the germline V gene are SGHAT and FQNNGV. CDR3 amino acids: CASSLMTAGNEKLFF. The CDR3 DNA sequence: TGTGCCAGCAGCTTAATGACGGCGGGTAATGAAAAACTGTTTTTT.

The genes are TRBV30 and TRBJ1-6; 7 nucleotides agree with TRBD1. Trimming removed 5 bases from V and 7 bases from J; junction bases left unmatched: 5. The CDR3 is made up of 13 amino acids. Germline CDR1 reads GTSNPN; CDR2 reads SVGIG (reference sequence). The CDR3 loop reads CAWGQGGNSPLHF. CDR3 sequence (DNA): TGTGCCTGGGGCCAGGGGGGCAATTCACCCCTCCACTTT.

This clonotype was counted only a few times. CDR3 loop: CASSLVARDTQYF. CDR3 sequence (DNA): TGTGCCAGCAGCTTAGTGGCTAGAGATACGCAGTATTTT. The chain employs TRBV11-2 and TRBJ2-3, with no clear D. Trimming pared 1 base from V and 5 bases from J, leaving 7 bases between. CDR3 length: 13 amino acids. The V gene's germline CDR1 is SGHAT and CDR2 FQNNGV.

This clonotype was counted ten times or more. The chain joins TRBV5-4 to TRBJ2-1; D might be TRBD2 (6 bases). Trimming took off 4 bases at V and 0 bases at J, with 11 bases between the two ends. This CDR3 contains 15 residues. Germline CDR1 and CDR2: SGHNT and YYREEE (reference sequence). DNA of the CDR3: TGTGCCAGCAGCCGCGGGACGAACTCCTACAATGAGCAGTTCTTC. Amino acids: CASSRGTNSYNEQFF.

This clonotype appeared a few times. In DNA, the CDR3 is TGTGCCAGCAGCCAAGGACATTCGGCATCTAATTCACCCCTCCACTTT. It specifies CASSQGHSASNSPLHF. This chain links TRBV3-2 with TRBJ1-6. TRBV3-2 corresponds to a pseudogene. There are 16 residues in the CDR3.

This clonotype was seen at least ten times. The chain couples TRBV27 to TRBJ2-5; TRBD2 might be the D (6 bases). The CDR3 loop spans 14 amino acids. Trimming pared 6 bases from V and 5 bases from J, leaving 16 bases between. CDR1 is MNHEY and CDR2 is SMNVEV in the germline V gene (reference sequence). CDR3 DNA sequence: TGTGCCAGCAGCCCTATTGCGGGGTCGGAGACCCAGTACTTC. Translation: CASSPIAGSETQYF.

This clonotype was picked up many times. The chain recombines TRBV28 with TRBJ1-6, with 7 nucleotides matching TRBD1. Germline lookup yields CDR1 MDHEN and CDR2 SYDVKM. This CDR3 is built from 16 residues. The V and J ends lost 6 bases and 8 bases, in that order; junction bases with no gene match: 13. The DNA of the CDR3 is TGTGCCAGCAGAAAGGGGCGACAGGGATCGCATTCACCCCTCCACTTT. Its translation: CASRKGRQGSHSPLHF. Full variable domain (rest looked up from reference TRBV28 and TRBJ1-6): DVKVTQSSRYLVKRTGEKVFLECVQDMDHENMFWYRQDPGLGLRLIYFSYDVKMKEKGDIPEGYSVSREKKERFSLILESASTNQTSMYLCASRKGRQGSHSPLHFGNGTRLTVT.

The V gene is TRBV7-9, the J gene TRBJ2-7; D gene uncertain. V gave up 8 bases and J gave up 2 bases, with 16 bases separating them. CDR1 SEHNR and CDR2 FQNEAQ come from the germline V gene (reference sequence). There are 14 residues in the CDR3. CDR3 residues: CASGGEEPPYEQYF. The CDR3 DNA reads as TGTGCCAGCGGCGGCGAGGAACCCCCCTACGAGCAGTACTTC. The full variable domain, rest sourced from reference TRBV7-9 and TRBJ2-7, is DTGVSQNPRHKITKRGQNVTFRCDPISEHNRLYWYRQTLGQGPEFLTYFQNEAQLEKSRLLSDRFSAERPKGSFSTLEIQRTEQGDSAMYLCASGGEEPPYEQYFGPGTRLTVT.

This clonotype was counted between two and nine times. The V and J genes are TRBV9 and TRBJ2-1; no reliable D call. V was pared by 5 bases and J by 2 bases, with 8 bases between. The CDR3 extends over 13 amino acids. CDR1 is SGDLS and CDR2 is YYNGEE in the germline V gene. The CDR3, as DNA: TGTGCCAGCAGTGCGTGGCCCTACAATGAGCAGTTCTTC. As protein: CASSAWPYNEQFF.

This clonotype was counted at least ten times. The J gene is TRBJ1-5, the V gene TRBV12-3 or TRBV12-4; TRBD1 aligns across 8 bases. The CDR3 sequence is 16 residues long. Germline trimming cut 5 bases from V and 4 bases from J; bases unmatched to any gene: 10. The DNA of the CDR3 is TGTGCCAGCAGTCCCACGGGACAGGAAAGTAATCAGCCCCAGCATTTT. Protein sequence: CASSPTGQESNQPQHF.

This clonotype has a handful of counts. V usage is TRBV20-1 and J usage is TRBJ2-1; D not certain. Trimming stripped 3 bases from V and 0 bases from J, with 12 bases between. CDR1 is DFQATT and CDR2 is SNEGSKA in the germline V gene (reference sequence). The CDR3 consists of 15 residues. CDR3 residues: CSASPREVSYNEQFF. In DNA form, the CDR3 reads TGCAGTGCTAGTCCCCGAGAGGTCTCCTACAATGAGCAGTTCTTC.

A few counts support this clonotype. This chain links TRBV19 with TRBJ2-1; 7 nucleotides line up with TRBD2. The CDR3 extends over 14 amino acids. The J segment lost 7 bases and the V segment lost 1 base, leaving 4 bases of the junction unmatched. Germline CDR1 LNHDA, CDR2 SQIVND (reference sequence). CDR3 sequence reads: CASSIGGRGNEQFF. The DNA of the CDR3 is TGTGCCAGTAGTATAGGGGGGAGGGGTAATGAGCAGTTCTTC.

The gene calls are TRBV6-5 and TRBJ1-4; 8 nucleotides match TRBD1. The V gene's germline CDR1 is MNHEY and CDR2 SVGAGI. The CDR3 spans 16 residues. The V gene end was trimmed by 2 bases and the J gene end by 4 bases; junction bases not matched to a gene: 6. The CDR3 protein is CASSYTRTGSNEKLFF. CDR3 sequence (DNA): TGTGCCAGCAGTTACACGAGGACAGGGAGTAATGAAAAACTGTTTTTT.

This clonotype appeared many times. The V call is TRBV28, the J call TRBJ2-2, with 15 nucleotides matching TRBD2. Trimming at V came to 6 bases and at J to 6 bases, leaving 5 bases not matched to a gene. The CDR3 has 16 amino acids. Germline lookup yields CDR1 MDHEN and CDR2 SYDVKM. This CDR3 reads CASRRTSGRAAGELFF. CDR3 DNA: TGTGCCAGCAGACGGACTAGCGGGAGGGCCGCCGGGGAGCTGTTTTTT.

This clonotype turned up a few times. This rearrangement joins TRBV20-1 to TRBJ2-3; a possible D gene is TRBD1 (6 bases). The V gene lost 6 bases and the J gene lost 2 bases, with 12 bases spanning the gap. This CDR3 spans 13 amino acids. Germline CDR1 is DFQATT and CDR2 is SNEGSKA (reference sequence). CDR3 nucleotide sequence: TGCAGTGCGTGGGGGCAAAACACAGATACGCAGTATTTT. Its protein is CSAWGQNTDTQYF.

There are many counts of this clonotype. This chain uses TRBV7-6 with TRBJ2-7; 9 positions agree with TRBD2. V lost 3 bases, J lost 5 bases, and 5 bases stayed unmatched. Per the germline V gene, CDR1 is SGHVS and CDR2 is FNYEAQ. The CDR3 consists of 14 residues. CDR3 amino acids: CASSFRREGNEQYF. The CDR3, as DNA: TGTGCCAGCAGCTTCCGGCGGGAGGGGAACGAGCAGTACTTC.

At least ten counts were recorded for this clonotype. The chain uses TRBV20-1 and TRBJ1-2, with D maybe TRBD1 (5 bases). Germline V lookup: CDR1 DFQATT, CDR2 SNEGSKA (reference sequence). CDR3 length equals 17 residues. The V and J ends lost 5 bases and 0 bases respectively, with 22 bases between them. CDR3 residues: CSAFAGEGRGTNYGYTF. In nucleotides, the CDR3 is TGCAGTGCTTTTGCCGGGGAGGGGCGAGGGACTAACTATGGCTACACCTTC.

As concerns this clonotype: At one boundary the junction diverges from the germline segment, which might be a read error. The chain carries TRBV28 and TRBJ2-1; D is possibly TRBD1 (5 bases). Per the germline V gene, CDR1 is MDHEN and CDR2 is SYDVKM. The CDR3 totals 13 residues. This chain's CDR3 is CASSPPQGNEQCF. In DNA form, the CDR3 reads TGTGCCAGCAGTCCCCCCCAGGGCAATGAGCAGTGCTTC.

The CDR3 DNA reads as TGTGCCAGCAGTCACGGGGACAGTTCGGACCAGTACTTC. Translated: CASSHGDSSDQYF. The chain couples TRBV12-3 or TRBV12-4 to TRBJ2-5; 7 nucleotides line up with TRBD1. V lost 5 bases to trimming and J lost 10 bases; unmatched junction nucleotides: 10. CDR3 size: 13 residues.

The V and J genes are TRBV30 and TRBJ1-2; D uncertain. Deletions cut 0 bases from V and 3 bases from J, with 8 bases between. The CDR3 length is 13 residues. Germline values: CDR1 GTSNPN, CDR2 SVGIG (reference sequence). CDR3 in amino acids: CAWSVLGYYGYTF. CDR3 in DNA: TGTGCCTGGAGTGTTCTGGGTTACTATGGCTACACCTTC.

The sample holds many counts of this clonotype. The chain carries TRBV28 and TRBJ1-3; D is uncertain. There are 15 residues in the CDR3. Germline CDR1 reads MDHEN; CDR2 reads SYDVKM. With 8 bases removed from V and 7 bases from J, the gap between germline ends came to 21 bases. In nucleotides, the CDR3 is TGTGCCAGCCAAGGGAGGATTACGGCTTCGAACACCATATATTTT. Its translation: CASQGRITASNTIYF. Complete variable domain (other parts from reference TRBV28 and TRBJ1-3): DVKVTQSSRYLVKRTGEKVFLECVQDMDHENMFWYRQDPGLGLRLIYFSYDVKMKEKGDIPEGYSVSREKKERFSLILESASTNQTSMYLCASQGRITASNTIYFGEGSWLTVV.